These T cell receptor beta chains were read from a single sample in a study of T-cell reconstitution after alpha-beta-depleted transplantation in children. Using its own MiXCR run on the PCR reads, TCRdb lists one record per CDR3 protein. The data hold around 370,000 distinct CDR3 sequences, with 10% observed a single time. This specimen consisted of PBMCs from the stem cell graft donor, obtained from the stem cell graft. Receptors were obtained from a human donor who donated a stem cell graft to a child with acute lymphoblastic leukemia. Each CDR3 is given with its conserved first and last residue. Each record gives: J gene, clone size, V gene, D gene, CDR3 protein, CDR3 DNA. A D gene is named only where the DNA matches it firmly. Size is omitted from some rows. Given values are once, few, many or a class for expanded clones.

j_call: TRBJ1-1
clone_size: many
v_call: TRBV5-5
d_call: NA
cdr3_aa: CASSLADTEAFF
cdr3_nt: TGTGCCAGCAGCTTGGCCGACACTGAAGCTTTCTTT

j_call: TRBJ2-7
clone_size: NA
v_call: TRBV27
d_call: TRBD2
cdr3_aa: CASMDGTRFEQYF
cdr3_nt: TGTGCCAGCATGGACGGGACTAGGTTCGAGCAGTACTTC

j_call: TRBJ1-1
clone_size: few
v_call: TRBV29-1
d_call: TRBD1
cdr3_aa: CSVGTGVMNTEAFF
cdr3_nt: TGCAGCGTGGGGACAGGAGTTATGAACACTGAAGCTTTCTTT

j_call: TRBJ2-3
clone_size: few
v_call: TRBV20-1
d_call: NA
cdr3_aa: CSAPISDTQYF
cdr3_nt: TGCAGTGCTCCGATCAGTGATACGCAGTATTTT

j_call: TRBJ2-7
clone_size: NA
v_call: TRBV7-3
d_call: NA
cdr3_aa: CASSPSGWGQYF
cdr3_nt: TGTGCCAGCAGCCCCTCGGGGTGGGGGCAGTACTTC

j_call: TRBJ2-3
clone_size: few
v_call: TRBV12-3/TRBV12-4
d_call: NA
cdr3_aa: CASSKLGDTQYF
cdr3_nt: TGTGCCAGCAGCAAACTTGGGGATACGCAGTATTTT

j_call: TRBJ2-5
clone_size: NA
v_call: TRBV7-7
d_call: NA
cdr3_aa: CASSLSRTTEETQYF
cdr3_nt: TGTGCTAGCAGCTTAAGCAGGACTACCGAAGAGACCCAGTACTTC

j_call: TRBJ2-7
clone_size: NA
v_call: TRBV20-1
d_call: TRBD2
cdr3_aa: CSALTLPGGGLFDEQYF
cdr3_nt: TGCAGTGCTCTGACCCTGCCCGGCGGGGGTCTTTTCGACGAGCAGTACTTC

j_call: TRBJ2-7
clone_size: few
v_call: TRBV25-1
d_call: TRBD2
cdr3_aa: CASSEAGGKSYEQYF
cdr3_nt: TGTGCCAGCAGTGAGGCGGGGGGAAAATCCTACGAGCAGTACTTC

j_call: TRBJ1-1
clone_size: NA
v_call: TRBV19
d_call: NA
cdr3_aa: CASSIPRGLEAFF
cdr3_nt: TGTGCCAGTAGTATTCCCAGGGGTCTTGAAGCTTTCTTT

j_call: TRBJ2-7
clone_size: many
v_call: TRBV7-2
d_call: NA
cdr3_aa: CASSLVPEGYEQYF
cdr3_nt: TGTGCCAGCAGCTTAGTCCCGGAGGGGTACGAGCAGTACTTC

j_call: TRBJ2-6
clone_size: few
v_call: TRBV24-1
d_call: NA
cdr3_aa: CATSESRGSVGANVLTF
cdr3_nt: TGTGCCACCAGTGAATCCAGGGGTTCAGTAGGGGCCAACGTCCTGACTTTC

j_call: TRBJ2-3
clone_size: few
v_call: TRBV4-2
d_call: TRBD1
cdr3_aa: CASSQARTGKPTDTQYF
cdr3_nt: TGTGCCAGCAGCCAAGCTCGGACAGGGAAACCCACAGATACGCAGTATTTT

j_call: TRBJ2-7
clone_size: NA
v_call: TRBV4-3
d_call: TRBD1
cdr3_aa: CASSPTGTVGYEQYF
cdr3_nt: TGCGCCAGCAGCCCCACCGGGACAGTCGGCTACGAGCAGTACTTC

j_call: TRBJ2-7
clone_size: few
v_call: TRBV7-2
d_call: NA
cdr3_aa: CASSLAWSREQYF
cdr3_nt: TGTGCCAGCAGCTTAGCGTGGAGCCGCGAGCAGTACTTC

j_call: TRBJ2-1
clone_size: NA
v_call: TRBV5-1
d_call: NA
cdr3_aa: CASSLLVGSYNEQFF
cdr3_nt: TGCGCCAGCAGCTTGCTTGTGGGCTCCTACAATGAGCAGTTCTTC

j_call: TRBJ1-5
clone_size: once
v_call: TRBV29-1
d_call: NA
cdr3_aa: CSIQENSNQPQHF
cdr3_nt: TGCAGCATCCAGGAGAATAGCAATCAGCCCCAGCATTTT

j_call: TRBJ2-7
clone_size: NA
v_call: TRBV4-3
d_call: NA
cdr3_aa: CASSQDTGEVSEQYF
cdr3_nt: TGCGCCAGCAGCCAAGATACGGGAGAGGTTAGCGAGCAGTACTTC

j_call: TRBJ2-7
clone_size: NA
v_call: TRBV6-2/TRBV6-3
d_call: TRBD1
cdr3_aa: CASSYGQGAYEQYF
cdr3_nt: TGTGCCAGCAGTTACGGACAGGGTGCCTACGAGCAGTACTTC

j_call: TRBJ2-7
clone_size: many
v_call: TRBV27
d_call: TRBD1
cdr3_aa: CASRQGSFYEQYF
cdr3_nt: TGTGCCAGCAGACAGGGGTCATTCTACGAGCAGTACTTC

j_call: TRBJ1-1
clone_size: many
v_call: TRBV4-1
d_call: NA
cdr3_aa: CASSQIQANTEAFF
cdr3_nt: TGCGCCAGCAGCCAGATACAGGCAAACACTGAAGCTTTCTTT

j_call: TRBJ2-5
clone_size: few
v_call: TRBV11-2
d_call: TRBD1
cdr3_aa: CASSSWDRGQQETQYF
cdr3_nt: TGTGCCAGCAGCTCTTGGGACAGGGGGCAGCAAGAGACCCAGTACTTC

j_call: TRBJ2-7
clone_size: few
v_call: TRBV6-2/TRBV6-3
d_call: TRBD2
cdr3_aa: CASTTSGSYEQYF
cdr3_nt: TGTGCCAGCACGACTAGCGGGAGCTACGAGCAGTACTTC

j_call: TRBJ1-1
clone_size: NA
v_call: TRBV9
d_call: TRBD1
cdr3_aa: CASSSSTGSTEAFF
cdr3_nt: TGTGCCAGCAGCTCCTCGACAGGGAGCACTGAAGCTTTCTTT

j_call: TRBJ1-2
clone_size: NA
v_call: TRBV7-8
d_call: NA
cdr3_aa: CASSLMNPSRAPRDTF
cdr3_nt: TGTGCCAGCAGCTTAATGAATCCGTCAAGGGCCCCCCGTGACACCTTC

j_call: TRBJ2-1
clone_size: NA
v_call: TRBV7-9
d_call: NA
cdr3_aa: CASSYTLDGEQFF
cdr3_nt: TGTGCCAGCAGCTATACCCTGGACGGTGAGCAGTTCTTC

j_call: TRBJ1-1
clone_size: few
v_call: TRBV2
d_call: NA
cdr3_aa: CASNDGVPNTEAFF
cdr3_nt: TGTGCCAGCAATGACGGTGTACCGAACACTGAAGCTTTCTTT

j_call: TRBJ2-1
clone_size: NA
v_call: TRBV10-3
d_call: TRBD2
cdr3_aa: CAISEPRPSGSYNEQFF
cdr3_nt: TGTGCCATCAGTGAGCCCCGTCCTAGCGGGAGTTACAATGAGCAGTTCTTC

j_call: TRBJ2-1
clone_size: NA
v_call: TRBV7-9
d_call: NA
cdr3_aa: CASSLRTPNNEQFF
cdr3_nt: TGTGCCAGCAGCTTAAGAACTCCAAACAATGAGCAGTTCTTC

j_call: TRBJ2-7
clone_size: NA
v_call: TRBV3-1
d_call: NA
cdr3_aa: CASSQWTSSYEQYF
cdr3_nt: TGTGCCAGCAGCCAGTGGACCTCCTCCTACGAGCAGTACTTC

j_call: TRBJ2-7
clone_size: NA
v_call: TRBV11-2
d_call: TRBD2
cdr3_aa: CASSLEPASGSREQYF
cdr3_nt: TGTGCCAGCAGCTTAGAGCCGGCTAGCGGGAGTCGCGAGCAGTACTTC

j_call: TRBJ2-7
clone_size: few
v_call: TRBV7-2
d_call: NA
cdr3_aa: CASSLAGGYTYEQYF
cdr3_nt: TGTGCCAGCAGCTTAGCTGGCGGGTATACCTACGAGCAGTACTTC

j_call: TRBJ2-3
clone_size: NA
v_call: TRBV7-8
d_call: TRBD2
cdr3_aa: CASSPVGTSPTDTQYF
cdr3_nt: TGTGCCAGCAGCCCCGTCGGGACTAGCCCCACAGATACGCAGTATTTT

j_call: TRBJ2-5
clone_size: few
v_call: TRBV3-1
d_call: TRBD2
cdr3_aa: CASSQRRAGVTQETQYF
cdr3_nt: TGTGCCAGCAGCCAGAGGCGAGCGGGAGTGACCCAAGAGACCCAGTACTTC

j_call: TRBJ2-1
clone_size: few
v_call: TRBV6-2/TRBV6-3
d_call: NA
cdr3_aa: CASSHTTGTRFSSYNEQFF
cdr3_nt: TGTGCCAGCAGCCACACGACCGGGACAAGGTTTAGCTCCTACAATGAGCAGTTCTTC

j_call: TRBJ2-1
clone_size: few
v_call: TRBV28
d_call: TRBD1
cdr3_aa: CASSERMTGANEQFF
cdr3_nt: TGTGCCAGCAGTGAACGGATGACAGGGGCAAATGAGCAGTTCTTC

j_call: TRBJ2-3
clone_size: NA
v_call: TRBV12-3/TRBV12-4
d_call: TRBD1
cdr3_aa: CASSTGQGGTQYF
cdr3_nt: TGTGCCAGCAGTACCGGACAGGGTGGTACGCAGTATTTT

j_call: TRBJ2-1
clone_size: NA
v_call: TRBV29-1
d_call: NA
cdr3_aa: CSVEDHLQSNEQFF
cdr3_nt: TGCAGCGTTGAAGACCACCTACAGAGCAATGAGCAGTTCTTC

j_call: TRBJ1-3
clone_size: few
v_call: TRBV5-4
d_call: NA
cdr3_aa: CASSAGLGNTIYF
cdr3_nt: TGTGCCAGCAGCGCGGGACTGGGAAACACCATATATTTT

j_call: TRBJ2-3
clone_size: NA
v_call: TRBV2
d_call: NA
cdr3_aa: CASDPGQATDTQYF
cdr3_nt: TGTGCCAGCGATCCGGGACAAGCCACAGATACGCAGTATTTT

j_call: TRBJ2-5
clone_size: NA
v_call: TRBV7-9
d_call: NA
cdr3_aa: CASSLVLAQETQYF
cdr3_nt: TGTGCCAGCAGCTTAGTGCTAGCCCAAGAGACCCAGTACTTC

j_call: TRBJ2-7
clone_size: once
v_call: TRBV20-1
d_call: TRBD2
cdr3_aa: CCARGGLAGLWPYEQYF
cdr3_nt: TGCTGTGCTAGGGGGGGACTAGCGGGCCTGTGGCCCTACGAGCAGTACTTC

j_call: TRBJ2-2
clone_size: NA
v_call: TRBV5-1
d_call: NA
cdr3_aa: CASSFSVAGEVTGELFF
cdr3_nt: TGCGCCAGCAGCTTCTCGGTGGCAGGGGAGGTCACCGGGGAGCTGTTTTTT

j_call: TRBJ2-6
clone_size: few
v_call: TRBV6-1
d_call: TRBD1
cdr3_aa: CASSRQGGGANVLTF
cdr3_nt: TGTGCCAGCAGTAGACAGGGGGGAGGGGCCAACGTCCTGACTTTC

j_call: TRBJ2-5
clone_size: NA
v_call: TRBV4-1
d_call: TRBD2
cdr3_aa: CASSQVGVERGQETQYF
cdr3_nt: TGCGCCAGCAGCCAAGTCGGAGTTGAGCGGGGCCAAGAGACCCAGTACTTC

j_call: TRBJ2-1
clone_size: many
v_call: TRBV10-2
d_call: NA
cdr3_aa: CASSEVRAQFF
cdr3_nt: TGCGCCAGCAGTGAGGTCCGGGCGCAGTTCTTC